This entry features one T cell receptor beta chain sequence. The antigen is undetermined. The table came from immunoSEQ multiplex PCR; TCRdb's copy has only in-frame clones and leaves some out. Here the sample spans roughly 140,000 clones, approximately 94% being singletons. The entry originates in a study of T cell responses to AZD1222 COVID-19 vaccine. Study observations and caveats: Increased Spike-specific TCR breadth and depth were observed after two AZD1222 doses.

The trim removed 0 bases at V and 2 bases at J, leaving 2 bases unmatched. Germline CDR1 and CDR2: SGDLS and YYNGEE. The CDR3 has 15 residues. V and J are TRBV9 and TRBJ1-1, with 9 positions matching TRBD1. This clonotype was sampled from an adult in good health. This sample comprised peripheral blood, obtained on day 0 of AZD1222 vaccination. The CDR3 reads CASSVAGQGNTEAFF. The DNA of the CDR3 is TGTGCCAGCAGCGTAGCGGGACAGGGAAACACTGAAGCTTTCTTT.